This TCR beta chain was retrieved from a study of Ad26.COV2.S vaccination and SARS-CoV-2 variants. Study summary: This donor came from the COV1001 trial of Ad26.COV2.S. Findings and limits, study-wide: Spike-specific TCR breadth was greater in vaccine than placebo recipients.

Germline lookup yields CDR1 MNHNS and CDR2 SASEGT. This CDR3 contains 16 residues. The J segment lost 9 bases and the V segment lost 4 bases, leaving 10 bases of the junction unmatched. For this clone: Its target is not known.

The assay was immunoSEQ multiplex PCR, and TCRdb's table has in-frame clones only and misses some. The sample holds around 450,000 clones, about 92% seen once. Regarding treatment: roughly 20 received Ad26.COV2.S at low or high dose, single or two shots; about 5 received placebo; per-sample allocation not given. Samples came from day 63 after the first vaccine or placebo injection. An Ad26 vector that expressed Wuhan-strain SARS-CoV-2 spike constituted the vaccine. The sample here was peripheral blood, taken in a trial of Ad26.COV2.S vaccine versus placebo. The V call is TRBV6-1, the J call TRBJ1-6, with 9 bases fitting TRBD1. This receptor was identified in a person aged 18 to 65 who received the Ad26.COV2.S COVID-19 vaccine or a placebo. The CDR3 spells CASSARTGGASSPLHF. Written as DNA, the CDR3 is TGTGCCAGCAGTGCAAGAACAGGGGGCGCGAGTTCACCCCTCCACTTT.